One and the same sample provided the 15 T cell receptor beta chains below, sequenced in a study of T cell clusters in autoimmune cytopenias. TRB amplification used approximately 270 ng of peripheral blood genomic DNA. TRB rearrangements were amplified by touch-down multiplex PCR with mixed TRB-A/B primers. TCRdb re-called the multiplex PCR reads and catalogs CDR3 proteins one per entry, DNA excluded. This specimen shows 1,300 to 1,500 distinct CDR3 sequences; the ten leading clones hold around 50%. Sequencing used peripheral blood. Source of these receptors: a human donor with an autoimmune cytopenia or autoimmune hepatitis (not recorded which).

By frequency, this clonotype registers medium-sized. This chain uses TRBV7-9 with TRBJ2-6; TCRdb's D call of TRBD1 is untestable without DNA. Germline values: CDR1 SEHNR, CDR2 FQNEAQ (reference sequence). This CDR3 has 19 amino acids. CDR3 protein: CASSSQPGQGGSGANVLTF.

Measured by frequency, this clonotype is medium-sized. This chain uses TRBV15 with TRBJ1-2. The germline V gene has CDR1 LNHNV and CDR2 YYDKDF (reference sequence). The CDR3 runs 15 residues. The CDR3 region is CATSRDTQGSYGYTF.

According to its frequency, this clonotype is medium-sized. The chain carries TRBV6-2 or TRBV6-3 and TRBJ2-3; TCRdb reports TRBD2, a call that lacks DNA to check it against. The CDR3 is made up of 16 amino acids. CDR1 is MNHEY, CDR2 SVGEGT, per germline. The CDR3 is CASTDLGVAGEDTQYF.

The chain combines TRBV18 with TRBJ2-1; TCRdb lists TRBD2, though no DNA is available to test this call. CDR1 is KGHSH, CDR2 LQKENI, per germline. The CDR3 is 12 amino acids. The CDR3 protein is CASSPLAGDRFF.

This clonotype is classed as medium-sized by frequency. The chain has TRBV6-1 and TRBJ2-3; TCRdb selects TRBD2, and the lack of DNA leaves this call unchecked. Per germline, CDR1 MNHNS and CDR2 SASEGT. The CDR3 sequence is 16 residues long. CDR3 sequence: CASSVPSGTSTDTQYF.

By frequency, this clonotype is medium-sized. The genes are TRBV7-6 and TRBJ2-1; the TCRdb call, TRBD1, lacks DNA for checking. CDR3 length: 14 residues. Germline values: CDR1 SGHVS, CDR2 FNYEAQ. This CDR3 reads CASSRGATYNEQFF.

The chain joins TRBV9 to TRBJ1-3; the TCRdb D gene call, TRBD1, has no DNA to confirm it. The germline V gene encodes CDR1 SGDLS and CDR2 YYNGEE. The CDR3 is 12 residues long. CDR3 sequence: CASSVTGDTIYF.

This clonotype is called large based on its frequency. The CDR3 loop is CASGTSGAYEQYF. The chain recombines TRBV6-6 with TRBJ2-7; there is no DNA to check the TCRdb D call of TRBD2. This CDR3 comprises 13 residues. The germline V gene encodes CDR1 MNHNY and CDR2 SVGAGI (reference sequence).

The chain joins TRBV12-3 or TRBV12-4 to TRBJ1-2. CDR3 length: 13 amino acids. CDR3 loop: CASSLTSPYGYTF.

This clonotype is classed as medium-sized by frequency. V gene TRBV28 combines with J gene TRBJ1-4. Per the germline V gene, CDR1 is MDHEN and CDR2 is SYDVKM. This CDR3 spans 12 amino acids. CDR3 residues: CASSSFEEKLFF.

The chain recombines TRBV6-4 with TRBJ1-1. This CDR3 is built from 15 residues. CDR1 and CDR2 from the germline V gene are MRHNA and SNTAGT. The CDR3: CASAKTALMNTEAFF.

The V call is TRBV12-3 or TRBV12-4, the J call TRBJ1-1; TCRdb names TRBD1, which stays unverified in the absence of DNA. This CDR3 comprises 12 residues. This CDR3 is CASSFWGTEAFF.

By frequency, this clonotype registers medium-sized. This chain joins TRBV7-9 and TRBJ1-1. The CDR3 is 12 amino acids. Germline CDR1 and CDR2: SEHNR and FQNEAQ (reference sequence). This CDR3 reads CASSLGSTGAFF.

This clonotype shows up as medium-sized by frequency. The V gene is TRBV27, the J gene TRBJ1-1; TCRdb designates TRBD1, a call that cannot be tested without DNA. Germline V gene lookup returns CDR1 MNHEY and CDR2 SMNVEV (reference sequence). The CDR3 length is 14 residues. The CDR3 is CASSLFRGITEAFF.

The chain's CDR3 is CASSLEQVRYGYTF. The chain employs TRBV5-1 and TRBJ1-2; TCRdb's D gene call, TRBD1, goes unchecked for lack of DNA. CDR3 length equals 14 residues. The germline V gene encodes CDR1 SGHRS and CDR2 YFSETQ.